These T cell receptor beta chains were read from a single sample in a study of immune evolution from preneoplasia to lung adenocarcinoma. Sequencing used immunoSEQ multiplex PCR; TCRdb keeps in-frame clones, though not all of them. The data contain a few thousand clones, about 84% of them singletons. Specimen: FFPE adjacent normal lung tissue. The receptors come from an older person with lung adenocarcinoma. Both conserved end residues are part of each CDR3. D genes are given only for firm matches. The size of a clone is reported for some rows only, either as once, few or many, or as a class for expanded clones.

j_call: TRBJ2-5; d_call: .; v_call: TRBV7-9; clone_size: .; cdr3_aa: CASNPTSAPEAQYF; cdr3_nt: TGTGCCAGCAATCCAACCAGTGCCCCAGAGGCCCAGTACTTC
j_call: TRBJ2-5; d_call: .; v_call: TRBV28; clone_size: .; cdr3_aa: CASSDGGETQYF; cdr3_nt: TGTGCCAGCAGCGACGGTGGAGAGACCCAGTACTTC
j_call: TRBJ1-5; d_call: .; v_call: TRBV2; clone_size: once; cdr3_aa: CASRRDSNQPQHF; cdr3_nt: TGTGCCAGCCGACGGGATAGCAATCAGCCCCAGCATTTT
j_call: TRBJ1-1; d_call: .; v_call: TRBV15; clone_size: once; cdr3_aa: CATSRDWADTEAFF; cdr3_nt: TGTGCCACCAGCAGAGATTGGGCGGACACTGAAGCTTTCTTT
j_call: TRBJ2-1; d_call: TRBD2; v_call: TRBV5-1; clone_size: .; cdr3_aa: CASSAAGGDYNEQFF; cdr3_nt: TGCGCCAGCAGCGCAGCGGGAGGAGATTACAATGAGCAGTTCTTC
j_call: TRBJ1-2; d_call: TRBD1; v_call: TRBV2; clone_size: .; cdr3_aa: CASSENRGGSYGYTF; cdr3_nt: TGTGCCAGCAGTGAAAACAGGGGGGGCAGCTATGGCTACACCTTC
j_call: TRBJ2-1; d_call: .; v_call: TRBV4-2; clone_size: .; cdr3_aa: CASTQGGMGNEQFF; cdr3_nt: TGTGCCAGCACTCAGGGGGGCATGGGGAATGAGCAGTTCTTC
j_call: TRBJ2-2; d_call: .; v_call: TRBV30; clone_size: .; cdr3_aa: CAWTLSGAGELFF; cdr3_nt: TGTGCCTGGACCCTGAGTGGAGCCGGGGAGCTGTTTTTT
j_call: TRBJ2-1; d_call: .; v_call: TRBV2; clone_size: few; cdr3_aa: CASCPTSYNEQFF; cdr3_nt: TGTGCCAGCTGTCCTACCTCCTACAATGAGCAGTTCTTC
j_call: TRBJ2-7; d_call: TRBD1; v_call: TRBV18; clone_size: .; cdr3_aa: CASSEGQGLPEQYF; cdr3_nt: TGTGCCAGCTCAGAGGGACAGGGGCTCCCCGAGCAGTACTTC
j_call: TRBJ2-6; d_call: .; v_call: TRBV11-3; clone_size: .; cdr3_aa: CASSVGNSGANVLTF; cdr3_nt: TGTGCCAGCAGCGTTGGAAACTCTGGGGCCAACGTCCTGACTTTC
j_call: TRBJ2-6; d_call: .; v_call: TRBV7-2; clone_size: .; cdr3_aa: CASSLGEFSGANVLTF; cdr3_nt: TGTGCCAGCAGCTTAGGCGAGTTCTCTGGGGCCAACGTCCTGACTTTC
j_call: TRBJ2-5; d_call: TRBD1; v_call: TRBV5-4; clone_size: once; cdr3_aa: CASSRDRRETQYF; cdr3_nt: TGTGCCAGCAGCAGGGACAGGAGGGAGACCCAGTACTTC
j_call: TRBJ1-2; d_call: .; v_call: TRBV23-1; clone_size: .; cdr3_aa: CASRRQEKDSYTF; cdr3_nt: TGCGCCAGCCGCCGACAGGAGAAGGATAGCTACACCTTC
j_call: TRBJ2-2; d_call: .; v_call: TRBV6-5; clone_size: .; cdr3_aa: CASSSTGSNTGELFF; cdr3_nt: TGTGCCAGCAGCTCCACGGGGTCGAACACCGGGGAGCTGTTTTTT
j_call: TRBJ1-2; d_call: .; v_call: TRBV2; clone_size: .; cdr3_aa: CASNRQSPRYTF; cdr3_nt: TGTGCCAGCAATAGACAGTCGCCTCGCTACACCTTC
j_call: TRBJ1-3; d_call: TRBD1; v_call: TRBV30; clone_size: .; cdr3_aa: CAWSVQGASPGNTIYF; cdr3_nt: TGTGCCTGGAGTGTACAGGGGGCTTCGCCTGGAAACACCATATATTTT
j_call: TRBJ1-2; d_call: .; v_call: TRBV6-1; clone_size: .; cdr3_aa: CASSEARVGYGYTF; cdr3_nt: TGTGCCAGCAGTGAAGCACGGGTAGGCTATGGCTACACCTTC
j_call: TRBJ1-4; d_call: .; v_call: TRBV28; clone_size: .; cdr3_aa: CASSWGAVVEKLFF; cdr3_nt: TGTGCCAGCAGTTGGGGGGCGGTAGTTGAAAAACTGTTTTTT
j_call: TRBJ2-3; d_call: TRBD2; v_call: TRBV28; clone_size: .; cdr3_aa: CASRWAGVSTDTQYF; cdr3_nt: TGTGCCAGCAGATGGGCGGGGGTTAGCACAGATACGCAGTATTTT
j_call: TRBJ2-3; d_call: .; v_call: TRBV6-1; clone_size: .; cdr3_aa: CASDSGGNTDTQYF; cdr3_nt: TGTGCCAGTGACAGTGGAGGAAACACAGATACGCAGTATTTT
j_call: TRBJ2-2; d_call: .; v_call: TRBV9; clone_size: .; cdr3_aa: CASSPSSSTGELFF; cdr3_nt: TGTGCCAGCAGCCCGTCCAGCTCTACCGGGGAGCTGTTTTTT
j_call: TRBJ2-3; d_call: TRBD2; v_call: TRBV2; clone_size: .; cdr3_aa: CASSAGLAGVGTDTQYF; cdr3_nt: TGTGCCAGCAGCGCTGGACTAGCGGGAGTCGGCACAGATACGCAGTATTTT
j_call: TRBJ2-1; d_call: TRBD1; v_call: TRBV5-1; clone_size: .; cdr3_aa: CASSSDREQFF; cdr3_nt: TGCGCCAGCAGCTCGGACAGGGAGCAGTTCTTC
j_call: TRBJ2-7; d_call: .; v_call: TRBV18; clone_size: .; cdr3_aa: CASSQGSPLYEQYF; cdr3_nt: TGTGCCAGCTCACAAGGGTCGCCGCTCTACGAGCAGTACTTC
j_call: TRBJ2-1; d_call: TRBD2; v_call: TRBV5-4; clone_size: .; cdr3_aa: CASSTGTSVGEQFF; cdr3_nt: TGTGCCAGCAGCACCGGGACTAGCGTAGGTGAGCAGTTCTTC
j_call: TRBJ2-2; d_call: .; v_call: TRBV30; clone_size: .; cdr3_aa: CAWTGTGELFF; cdr3_nt: TGTGCCTGGACGGGCACCGGGGAGCTGTTTTTT
j_call: TRBJ2-4; d_call: TRBD2; v_call: TRBV28; clone_size: .; cdr3_aa: CASRSSHLAGADIQYF; cdr3_nt: TGTGCCAGCAGATCTTCACACCTAGCGGGAGCGGACATTCAGTACTTC
j_call: TRBJ1-1; d_call: .; v_call: TRBV29-1; clone_size: .; cdr3_aa: CSAQNAEAFF; cdr3_nt: TGCAGCGCCCAGAACGCTGAAGCTTTCTTT
j_call: TRBJ2-7; d_call: TRBD2; v_call: TRBV28; clone_size: .; cdr3_aa: CASSFIGEGQYF; cdr3_nt: TGTGCCAGCAGTTTCATCGGGGAGGGGCAGTACTTC
j_call: TRBJ2-7; d_call: .; v_call: TRBV15; clone_size: .; cdr3_aa: CATSRKIGTTREQYF; cdr3_nt: TGTGCCACCAGCAGAAAAATCGGGACAACTCGCGAGCAGTACTTC
j_call: TRBJ1-1; d_call: .; v_call: TRBV29-1; clone_size: .; cdr3_aa: CSVQGRLNTEAFF; cdr3_nt: TGCAGCGTACAGGGCAGATTGAACACTGAAGCTTTCTTT
j_call: TRBJ1-6; d_call: .; v_call: TRBV19; clone_size: .; cdr3_aa: CASSVYWYSPLHF; cdr3_nt: TGTGCCAGTAGCGTATACTGGTATTCACCCCTCCACTTT
j_call: TRBJ2-7; d_call: .; v_call: TRBV7-9; clone_size: .; cdr3_aa: CASSLVGGDRYEQYF; cdr3_nt: TGTGCCAGCAGCTTAGTGGGCGGGGATAGATACGAGCAGTACTTC
j_call: TRBJ2-2; d_call: TRBD2; v_call: TRBV10-1; clone_size: .; cdr3_aa: CASTGGHTGELFF; cdr3_nt: TGCGCTAGCACGGGGGGACACACCGGGGAGCTGTTTTTT
j_call: TRBJ1-1; d_call: .; v_call: TRBV28; clone_size: .; cdr3_aa: CASSLLQGTEAFF; cdr3_nt: TGTGCCAGCAGTTTACTTCAGGGGACTGAAGCTTTCTTT
j_call: TRBJ2-1; d_call: .; v_call: TRBV6-6; clone_size: .; cdr3_aa: CASSHPGPNNEQFF; cdr3_nt: TGTGCCAGCAGTCACCCTGGACCGAACAATGAGCAGTTCTTC
j_call: TRBJ1-2; d_call: .; v_call: TRBV10-3; clone_size: .; cdr3_aa: CAISDGNIGGYTF; cdr3_nt: TGTGCCATCAGTGACGGAAACATCGGGGGCTACACCTTC
j_call: TRBJ1-3; d_call: .; v_call: TRBV23-1; clone_size: .; cdr3_aa: CASSRLGTTGNTIYF; cdr3_nt: TGCGCCAGCAGTCGTTTGGGGACGACCGGAAACACCATATATTTT
j_call: TRBJ1-2; d_call: .; v_call: TRBV7-9; clone_size: .; cdr3_aa: CASSPVWGSGYTF; cdr3_nt: TGTGCCAGCAGCCCCGTCTGGGGGTCTGGCTACACCTTC
j_call: TRBJ2-1; d_call: .; v_call: TRBV7-3; clone_size: .; cdr3_aa: CASSLTMEGGEQFF; cdr3_nt: TGTGCCAGCAGCTTAACGATGGAGGGAGGAGAGCAGTTCTTC
j_call: TRBJ2-2; d_call: .; v_call: TRBV7-9; clone_size: .; cdr3_aa: CAPRPQLNTGELFF; cdr3_nt: TGTGCCCCCAGGCCTCAACTGAACACCGGGGAGCTGTTTTTT
j_call: TRBJ2-7; d_call: .; v_call: TRBV5-1; clone_size: .; cdr3_aa: CASSLQPPYEQYF; cdr3_nt: TGCGCCAGCAGCTTGCAGCCTCCCTACGAGCAGTACTTC
j_call: TRBJ2-7; d_call: .; v_call: TRBV19; clone_size: .; cdr3_aa: CASSIILPGGVHYEQYF; cdr3_nt: TGTGCCAGTAGTATCATCCTACCTGGCGGGGTCCACTACGAGCAGTACTTC